This T cell receptor (beta chain) originates from a study of T-cell reconstitution after alpha-beta-depleted transplantation in children (dated by TCRdb to 2016 to 2018). The study in broad terms: Using TCR repertoire profiling, the study quantitatively followed how T-cell immune reconstitution unfolded in children after TCRalphabeta/CD19-depleted allogeneic hematopoietic cell transplantation.

To prepare the library, PCR was applied. The sequencer listed for this sample is Illumina HiSeq 2500. TCR libraries were prepared with molecular barcoding, using unique molecular identifiers to normalize TCRbeta repertoire quantification. In TCRdb, the public reads were trimmed at Q25 with fastp and aligned with MiXCR, with productive beta chains retained. A single entry per CDR3 protein holds the most common genes and DNA from its merged rows. Across this sample there are roughly 170,000 distinct CDR3 sequences, with about 6.3% seen only once. Approximately 2.9% of the sample goes to the ten largest clones. For this clonotype: Its recognized antigen is unknown. No base quality information exists; no much larger clone differs at one position.

This TCR came from a human donor who donated a stem cell graft to a child with Wiskott-Aldrich syndrome. This specimen was PBMCs from the stem cell graft donor, taken from the stem cell graft.

The DNA sequence is TGTGCCAGCTCACCGTACAGGGATAGCAATCAGCCCCAGCATTTT. Translated, it gives CASSPYRDSNQPQHF. This chain is built from TRBV18 and TRBJ1-5; the D region possibly corresponds to TRBD1 (6 bases align). Taken from cysteine to phenylalanine, the CDR3 has 15 residues. Of the read, only the CDR3 DNA is kept; its 45 bases are in frame from base 1. The germline V gene encodes CDR1 KGHSH and CDR2 LQKENI. V is shortened by 3 bases, J by 0 bases, and the region joining them spans 9 bases.